Each of the 18 T cell receptor beta chains below was sequenced from the same sample in a study of cytomegalovirus exposure and HLA in healthy donors. 13 Jbeta primers and 60 Vbeta primers were used for the PCR. Here immunoSEQ multiplex PCR was the method, and the copy in TCRdb shows in-frame clones only, minus some. The table includes 150,000 to 200,000 clones, about four fifths detected once. The sequencing sample was made of PBMCs. These receptors were collected from a woman in her thirties in good health and CMV-seropositive.

The chain couples TRBV27 to TRBJ2-7; TRBD2 is a possible D gene (5 bases). CDR1 is MNHEY, CDR2 SMNVEV, per germline (reference sequence). V lost 4 bases, J lost 3 bases, and 22 bases lay in between. The CDR3 runs 17 residues. CDR3 DNA sequence: TGTGCCAGCAGTTCTCTCAGGTCCGGGATTGGAGTCTACGAGCAGTACTTC. This sequence encodes CASSSLRSGIGVYEQYF.

The gene calls are TRBV5-1 and TRBJ2-5, with a possible D match to TRBD2 (6 bases). Judging by the DNA end, TRBJ2-7 fits better; the J call may be wrong. CDR3 length: 14 residues. CDR1 is SGHRS and CDR2 is YFSETQ in the germline V gene. DNA of the CDR3: TGCGCCAGCAGCTTTTTTATCGGGAGTTACGAGCAGTACTTC. Amino acid sequence: CASSFFIGSYEQYF.

The chain recombines TRBV5-4 with TRBJ2-3; 7 nucleotides agree with TRBD2. Per the germline V gene, CDR1 is SGHNT and CDR2 is YYREEE (reference sequence). J was trimmed by 1 base and V by 3 bases; bases with no gene match: 5. This CDR3 region has 15 residues. This CDR3 reads CASSSLLAGTDTQYF. Written as DNA, the CDR3 is TGTGCCAGCAGCTCCCTTCTAGCGGGCACAGATACGCAGTATTTT.

The rearrangement links TRBV4-1 to TRBJ1-2, with TRBD1 as a possible D gene (5 bases). The ends were cut back, 0 bases at V and 7 bases at J, with 12 bases in the middle. The germline V gene encodes CDR1 MGHRA and CDR2 YSYEKL. The CDR3 consists of 14 residues. CDR3 protein: CASSQDEGVRGYTF. The DNA for the CDR3 is TGCGCCAGCAGCCAAGATGAAGGGGTTCGTGGCTACACCTTC.

DNA for the CDR3: TGTGCCAGCAGCTTAGGACTAGCGGGAGGGCACAATGAGCAGTTCTTC. Protein: CASSLGLAGGHNEQFF. The chain carries TRBV7-2 and TRBJ2-1; TRBD2 matches at 14 bases. The V gene's germline CDR1 is SGHTA and CDR2 FQGNSA. V lost 1 base and J lost 5; bases outside the gene matches: 1. The CDR3 is made up of 16 amino acids. The variable domain in full, completed from reference TRBV7-2 and TRBJ2-1, reads GAGVSQSPSNKVTEKGKDVELRCDPISGHTALYWYRQSLGQGLEFLIYFQGNSAPDKSGLPSDRFSAERTGGSVSTLTIQRTQQEDSAVYLCASSLGLAGGHNEQFFGPGTRLTVL.

The V and J genes are TRBV27 and TRBJ2-3, with D perhaps TRBD2 (6 bases). This CDR3 region has 16 residues. V was clipped by 4 bases and J by 6 bases, with 20 bases between them. Germline V CDR1 and CDR2: MNHEY, SMNVEV (reference sequence). The CDR3 nucleotides are TGTGCCAGCAGTTCCATCTCCGCAGGGACTGGGGATACGCAGTATTTT. It yields the protein CASSSISAGTGDTQYF.

The chain combines TRBV28 with TRBJ2-5, with 10 bases matching TRBD2. Matching the DNA end better, TRBJ2-7 makes the J call doubtful. CDR1 and CDR2 (germline): MDHEN, SYDVKM. The CDR3 runs 17 residues. CDR3 nucleotides: TGTGCCAGCAGTTTACAGTTTGCTAGCGGGAGTTCCTACGAGCAGTACTTC. Its protein product is CASSLQFASGSSYEQYF.

This clone was found once. This chain uses TRBV9 with TRBJ2-3; a weak D match, TRBD2 (7 bases). Trimming left V 2 bases short and J 5 bases short, with 18 bases between. The germline CDR1 and CDR2 sequences are SGDLS and YYNGEE. This CDR3 is built from 16 residues. CDR3 sequence (DNA): TGTGCCAGCAGCGTCTCTGGCGGCGGGGGCGGAGATACGCAGTATTTT. It translates to CASSVSGGGGGDTQYF.

The rearrangement links TRBV9 to TRBJ1-2; 10 positions agree with TRBD1. V shed 3 bases and J 4 bases; nucleotides not matched to a gene: 6. The CDR3 consists of 15 residues. The V gene's germline CDR1 is SGDLS and CDR2 YYNGEE. As DNA, the CDR3 is TGTGCCAGCAGCGAGGGAGGGACAGGGGCCTATGGCTACACCTTC. Protein: CASSEGGTGAYGYTF.

This clone occurred a few times. V gene TRBV5-6 combines with J gene TRBJ2-3; D is unresolved. The CDR3 loop spans 13 amino acids. Trimming stripped 0 bases from V and 4 bases from J, with 6 bases between. In germline, CDR1 is SGHDT, CDR2 YYEEEE. The CDR3 region has the DNA TGTGCCAGCAGCTTGGCCTTCGCAGATACGCAGTATTTT. Amino acids: CASSLAFADTQYF.

The chain couples TRBV7-9 to TRBJ2-1; D is possibly TRBD1 (6 bases). Deletions cut 1 base from V and 4 bases from J, with 11 bases between. The germline V gene has CDR1 SEHNR and CDR2 FQNEAQ (reference sequence). The CDR3 covers 15 residues. The CDR3 protein is CASSLDRVIYNEQFF. The CDR3 nucleotides read TGTGCCAGCAGCTTAGACAGGGTCATTTACAATGAGCAGTTCTTC.

This chain joins TRBV20-1 and TRBJ2-2; D not certain. CDR1 DFQATT and CDR2 SNEGSKA come from the germline V gene (reference sequence). The CDR3 has 11 amino acids. Between the trimmed V and J ends, which lost 3 bases and 10 bases, there was a span of 9 bases. As DNA, the CDR3 is TGCAGTGCTAGCGGGTCGAAGGAGCTGTTTTTT. Its translation is CSASGSKELFF.

This chain joins TRBV28 and TRBJ2-5; the D gene is possibly TRBD2 (6 bases). The CDR3 has 15 residues. Germline V CDR1 and CDR2: MDHEN, SYDVKM. The V and J ends lost 3 bases and 5 bases respectively, with 16 bases between them. CDR3 protein: CASSLLRSGGETQYF. The DNA for the CDR3 is TGTGCCAGCAGTTTGCTTCGGTCAGGAGGGGAGACCCAGTACTTC.

The chain uses TRBV12-5 and TRBJ1-1; maybe TRBD1 (6 bases). V lost 6 bases, J lost 6 bases, and 8 bases lay in between. This CDR3 is built from 11 residues. CDR1 is LGHNT and CDR2 is FRNRAP in the germline V gene. The CDR3 nucleotides read TGTGCTAGTGGGCAGGGGTCTGAAGCTTTCTTT. Amino acids: CASGQGSEAFF. Supplemented by reference TRBV12-5 and TRBJ1-1, the full variable domain reads DARVTQTPRHKVTEMGQEVTMRCQPILGHNTVFWYRQTMMQGLELLAYFRNRAPLDDSGMPKDRFSAEMPDATLATLKIQPSEPRDSAVYFCASGQGSEAFFGQGTRLTVV.

This clone was seen more than once but under ten times. The V and J genes are TRBV9 and TRBJ1-6; D is undetermined. Trimming took off 3 bases at V and 10 bases at J, with 14 bases between the two ends. This CDR3 has 14 residues. CDR1 is SGDLS and CDR2 is YYNGEE in the germline V gene. CDR3 protein: CASSASGSGSPLHF. DNA of the CDR3: TGTGCCAGCAGCGCCTCTGGGTCGGGGTCACCCCTCCACTTT.

This chain uses TRBV7-2 with TRBJ1-2, with 8 bases matching TRBD1. The CDR3 contains 14 residues. Germline V lookup: CDR1 SGHTA, CDR2 FQGNSA. Germline trimming cut 5 bases from V and 8 bases from J; bases unmatched to any gene: 10. In nucleotides, the CDR3 is TGTGCCAGCAGCAGGCCGGGACAGGTGTACGGCTACACCTTC. This sequence encodes CASSRPGQVYGYTF.

Of note for this clone: One end of the junction is discordant with germline, which a read error may explain. The same CDR3 also results from other DNA sequences found in this sample. This sequence joins TRBV6-5 and TRBJ2-7; 8 bases line up with TRBD2. The CDR3 runs 13 residues. Germline V lookup: CDR1 MNHEY, CDR2 SVGAGI. CDR3 nucleotides: TGCGCCAGCAGTTCGACTAGCGACTACGAGCAGTACTTC. Its protein product is CASSSTSDYEQYF.

V usage is TRBV25-1 and J usage is TRBJ2-7; no clear D. Germline V gene data show CDR1 as MGHDK and CDR2 as SYGVNS. The V gene lost 9 bases and the J gene lost 4 bases, with 10 bases spanning the gap. CDR3 size: 11 residues. This CDR3 reads CASSPGYEQYF. The CDR3 region has the DNA TGTGCCAGTTCCCCGGGTTACGAGCAGTACTTC.